These 26 T cell receptor beta chains share one sample of origin, sequenced in a study of blood T cell repertoires in COVID-19. Here immunoSEQ multiplex PCR was the method, and the copy in TCRdb shows in-frame clones only, minus some. Here the sample spans about 190,000 clones, less than 85% being singletons. Sequenced material: PBMCs or T cells enriched from blood (not recorded which). Source of these receptors: a woman aged 30 to 39 who had recovered from COVID-19.

The chain recombines TRBV24-1 with TRBJ1-2, with 7 bases fitting TRBD1. The V and J ends lost 8 bases and 0 bases, in that order; junction bases with no gene match: 5. The germline CDR1 and CDR2 sequences are KGHDR and SFDVKD. This CDR3 comprises 14 residues. CDR3 loop: CATIPGQTNYGYTF. CDR3 coding DNA: TGTGCCACCATACCGGGACAGACTAACTATGGCTACACCTTC.

The chain couples TRBV28 to TRBJ1-5, with a possible D match to TRBD1 (5 bases). Germline V gene lookup returns CDR1 MDHEN and CDR2 SYDVKM. V gave up 5 bases and J gave up 5 bases, with 13 bases separating them. This CDR3 has 14 residues. For the CDR3, the DNA is TGTGCCAGCAGTAATACAGGAATTTATCAGCCCCAGCATTTT. Translated: CASSNTGIYQPQHF.

The chain combines TRBV28 with TRBJ1-1; D unclear. Germline V gene sequence: CDR1 MDHEN, CDR2 SYDVKM. V dropped 7 bases and J dropped 8 bases, with 14 bases sitting between them. There are 12 residues in the CDR3. CDR3 protein: CASKIGGREAFF. CDR3 coding DNA: TGTGCCAGCAAGATAGGCGGGAGGGAAGCTTTCTTT.

This clone was counted a single time. The chain links TRBV11-2 to TRBJ1-2, with a weak D call TRBD1 (6 bases). The V gene's germline CDR1 is SGHAT and CDR2 FQNNGV. This CDR3 spans 12 amino acids. Trimming removed 11 bases from V and 3 bases from J, with 13 bases in between. The CDR3 is CAHRGFDYGYTF. CDR3 nucleotide sequence: TGTGCCCATAGGGGGTTTGACTATGGCTACACCTTC.

This clone was observed at least ten times. The chain has TRBV11-3 and TRBJ2-5; 13 bases map to TRBD2. The germline V gene has CDR1 SGHNT and CDR2 YENEEA. The CDR3 is 18 amino acids. After removal of 4 bases from V and 3 bases from J, the junction contained 11 bases not matched to a gene. CDR3 coding DNA: TGTGCCAGCAGCTCCCGACTAGCGGGGGGCGACCTCAAAGAGACCCAGTACTTC. Protein sequence: CASSSRLAGGDLKETQYF.

This clone was detected only once. This chain uses TRBV27 with TRBJ2-3; perhaps TRBD2 as D (5 bases). Germline assignment: CDR1 MNHEY and CDR2 SMNVEV (reference sequence). Trimming removed 4 bases at V and 1 base at J, with 9 bases between. The CDR3 covers 14 residues. The CDR3 bases are TGTGCCAGCAGTTCGGGATACCGCACAGATACGCAGTATTTT. Its protein is CASSSGYRTDTQYF.

The J gene is TRBJ1-4, the V gene TRBV28; D might be TRBD1 (6 bases). Germline CDR1 MDHEN, CDR2 SYDVKM. The CDR3 runs 14 residues. Trimming shortened V by 3 bases and J by 8 bases, and 13 bases separated the two germline ends. Here the CDR3 reads CASSFRDTLEKLFF. The CDR3 DNA reads as TGTGCCAGCAGTTTCCGGGACACCTTAGAAAAACTGTTTTTT. Using reference TRBV28 and TRBJ1-4 for the parts outside the CDR3, the full variable domain is DVKVTQSSRYLVKRTGEKVFLECVQDMDHENMFWYRQDPGLGLRLIYFSYDVKMKEKGDIPEGYSVSREKKERFSLILESASTNQTSMYLCASSFRDTLEKLFFGSGTQLSVL.

This clone was detected only once. The chain joins TRBV28 to TRBJ2-3, with D perhaps TRBD2 (5 bases). This CDR3 comprises 15 residues. Trimming removed 8 bases from V and 2 bases from J, with 17 bases in between. Germline V gene sequence: CDR1 MDHEN, CDR2 SYDVKM. The CDR3 reads CASGPTEAYTDTQYF. CDR3 DNA sequence: TGTGCCAGCGGCCCAACGGAGGCTTACACAGATACGCAGTATTTT.

The chain carries TRBV5-4 and TRBJ1-2, with D possibly being TRBD1 (6 bases). Germline V gives CDR1 SGHNT, CDR2 YYREEE (reference sequence). V gave up 5 bases and J gave up 4 bases, with 18 bases separating them. This CDR3 spans 15 amino acids. CDR3 protein: CASRAAGTRIYGYTF. CDR3 in DNA: TGTGCCAGCAGGGCTGCCGGGACAAGAATCTATGGCTACACCTTC.

CDR3 sequence: CASSTSGTNTGELFF. In DNA form, the CDR3 reads TGTGCCAGCAGTACTAGCGGGACGAACACCGGGGAGCTGTTTTTT. This sequence joins TRBV9 and TRBJ2-2; 10 nucleotides match TRBD2. Germline V gene data show CDR1 as SGDLS and CDR2 as YYNGEE. J was trimmed by 0 bases and V by 5 bases; bases with no gene match: 1. CDR3 length equals 15 residues.

The DNA for the CDR3 is TGTGCCAGCAGTTACTCGAGGGCAGTTAACTACGAGCAGTACTTC. It codes for CASSYSRAVNYEQYF. The chain employs TRBV6-5 and TRBJ2-7; the D gene is possibly TRBD2 (5 bases). Germline CDR1 is MNHEY and CDR2 is SVGAGI. This CDR3 is 15 amino acids long. Trimming took 0 bases from V and 3 from J, leaving 12 bases between them.

The chain uses TRBV6-2 or TRBV6-3 and TRBJ1-1; TRBD1 matches at 8 bases. The V gene end was trimmed by 5 bases and the J gene end by 6 bases; junction bases not matched to a gene: 11. This CDR3 comprises 15 residues. Germline assignment: CDR1 MNHEY and CDR2 SVGEGT. The CDR3 loop is CASSPWTGSKAEAFF. CDR3 in DNA: TGTGCCAGCAGTCCCTGGACAGGGTCGAAGGCTGAAGCTTTCTTT.

The rearrangement links TRBV18 to TRBJ1-1; 7 bases agree with TRBD1. CDR1 KGHSH and CDR2 LQKENI come from the germline V gene. J lost 1 base, V lost 3 bases, and 5 bases had no gene match. The CDR3 has 15 residues. Here the CDR3 reads CASSPTEGANTEAFF. CDR3 in DNA: TGTGCCAGCTCACCTACGGAGGGGGCGAACACTGAAGCTTTCTTT.

The chain has TRBV21-1 and TRBJ1-1; the D call in the table, TRBD1, was not verified against the DNA. TRBV21-1 is deemed a pseudogene. The CDR3 totals 17 residues. CDR3 sequence: CASSKVQAGQSDAEAFF. CDR3 nucleotide sequence: TGTGCCAGCAGCAAAGTTCAGGCGGGACAGAGCGACGCTGAAGCTTTCTTT.

The rearrangement uses TRBV28 and TRBJ2-5; 8 positions match TRBD2. From germline, CDR1 is MDHEN and CDR2 SYDVKM. This CDR3 spans 12 amino acids. J lost 5 bases, V lost 10 bases, and 6 bases had no gene match. CDR3 loop: CATRGGGETQYF. DNA for the CDR3: TGTGCCACCCGGGGGGGCGGGGAGACCCAGTACTTC.

This clone was recorded once. The V call is TRBV5-4, the J call TRBJ2-7; 9 bases fit TRBD1. The CDR3 consists of 15 residues. Unmatched junction bases numbered 7, after V lost 4 bases and J lost 2 bases. Germline CDR1 and CDR2: SGHNT and YYREEE (reference sequence). The CDR3 reads CASSAGTGITYEQYF. In nucleotides, the CDR3 is TGTGCCAGCAGCGCCGGGACAGGGATTACCTACGAGCAGTACTTC.

The rearrangement links TRBV7-2 to TRBJ2-5; 7 positions match TRBD2. This CDR3 is 14 amino acids long. The germline V gene encodes CDR1 SGHTA and CDR2 FQGNSA. J gave up 5 bases and V 1 base, and 4 bases lay outside the gene matches. The DNA of the CDR3 is TGTGCCAGCAGCTTAGTTGCGGGAGTGGAGACCCAGTACTTC. Protein: CASSLVAGVETQYF.

Only one count was recorded for this clone. CDR3 coding DNA: TGTGCCAGCAGCCCCCTACCGGGGACAGGGTCCTACGAGCAGTACTTC. Translation: CASSPLPGTGSYEQYF. V gene TRBV5-6 combines with J gene TRBJ2-7; 9 bases fit TRBD1. V lost 4 bases, J lost 1 base, and 9 bases stayed unmatched. This CDR3 spans 16 amino acids. Germline assignment: CDR1 SGHDT and CDR2 YYEEEE. Full variable domain (remainder filled in from reference TRBV5-6 and TRBJ2-7): DAGVTQSPTHLIKTRGQQVTLRCSPKSGHDTVSWYQQALGQGPQFIFQYYEEEERQRGNFPDRFSGHQFPNYSSELNVNALLLGDSALYLCASSPLPGTGSYEQYFGPGTRLTVT.

The gene calls are TRBV9 and TRBJ2-3; TRBD2 matches 9 bases. Germline assignment: CDR1 SGDLS and CDR2 YYNGEE. With 4 bases clipped from V and 1 base from J, the junction kept 4 bases outside the gene matches. This CDR3 contains 15 residues. The CDR3 coding sequence is TGTGCCAGCAGCAGTCTAGCGGGGCGCACAGATACGCAGTATTTT. Encoded protein: CASSSLAGRTDTQYF.

With respect to this clone: One end of the junction varies from germline; a read error may be responsible. The genes are TRBV27 and TRBJ2-5; D possibly corresponds to TRBD2 (6 bases). This CDR3 is 13 amino acids long. Per germline, CDR1 MNHEY and CDR2 SMNVEV (reference sequence). Written as DNA, the CDR3 is TGTGCCAGCAGTGCTTCGGGAGTGGAGATCCAGTACTTC. Its protein product is CASSASGVEIQYF.

Here the CDR3 reads CASSQGEGLAGGTSTDTQYF. The CDR3 DNA reads as TGTGCCAGCAGCCAAGGGGAAGGACTAGCGGGGGGCACTAGCACAGATACGCAGTATTTT. The chain has TRBV4-2 and TRBJ2-3; 14 nucleotides align to TRBD2. The germline V gene encodes CDR1 LGHNA and CDR2 YNFKEQ. This CDR3 has 20 amino acids. With V trimmed by 1 base and J by 0 bases, 9 bases remained unmatched.

This clone was seen once. The V gene is TRBV29-1, the J gene TRBJ2-7; 8 bases are shared with TRBD1. In germline, CDR1 is SQVTM, CDR2 ANQGSEA. Germline trimming cut 7 bases from V and 3 bases from J; bases unmatched to any gene: 5. The CDR3 length is 12 residues. The CDR3 here is CSAGQGIYEQYF. The CDR3 DNA is TGCAGCGCCGGACAGGGTATCTACGAGCAGTACTTC.

The rearrangement uses TRBV5-1 and TRBJ1-1; TRBD1 might be the D (5 bases). Germline lookup yields CDR1 SGHRS and CDR2 YFSETQ. The CDR3 totals 15 residues. The V and J ends lost 0 bases and 6 bases respectively, with 15 bases between them. The CDR3 DNA follows: TGCGCCAGCAGCTTGGAGTGGGGCCGCCCTCCTGAAGCTTTCTTT. It translates to CASSLEWGRPPEAFF.

The rearrangement links TRBV5-4 to TRBJ2-7; D perhaps matches TRBD2 (6 bases). CDR1 SGHNT and CDR2 YYREEE come from the germline V gene (reference sequence). Deletions cut 0 bases from V and 5 bases from J, with 12 bases between. The CDR3 contains 14 residues. The DNA for the CDR3 is TGTGCCAGCAGCTTGGGCGGGGCTCCCAACGAGCAGTACTTC. Translation gives CASSLGGAPNEQYF.

This clone occurred a few times. V and J are TRBV18 and TRBJ2-3; 8 nucleotides align to TRBD2. Germline values: CDR1 KGHSH, CDR2 LQKENI. With 3 bases clipped from V and 6 bases from J, the junction kept 17 bases outside the gene matches. The length of the CDR3 is 18 residues. CDR3 loop: CASSPTPGLGGPYDTQYF. For the CDR3, the DNA is TGTGCCAGCTCACCGACTCCGGGACTAGGTGGGCCGTATGATACGCAGTATTTT.

The chain has TRBV6-1 and TRBJ1-4, with 7 bases fitting TRBD1. Germline assignment: CDR1 MNHNS and CDR2 SASEGT. The V and J ends lost 3 bases and 7 bases, in that order; junction bases with no gene match: 17. This CDR3 is 18 amino acids long. This CDR3 reads CASSERGGGLIMVEKLFF. CDR3 bases: TGTGCCAGCAGTGAGCGAGGAGGGGGCCTAATAATGGTTGAAAAACTGTTTTTT.